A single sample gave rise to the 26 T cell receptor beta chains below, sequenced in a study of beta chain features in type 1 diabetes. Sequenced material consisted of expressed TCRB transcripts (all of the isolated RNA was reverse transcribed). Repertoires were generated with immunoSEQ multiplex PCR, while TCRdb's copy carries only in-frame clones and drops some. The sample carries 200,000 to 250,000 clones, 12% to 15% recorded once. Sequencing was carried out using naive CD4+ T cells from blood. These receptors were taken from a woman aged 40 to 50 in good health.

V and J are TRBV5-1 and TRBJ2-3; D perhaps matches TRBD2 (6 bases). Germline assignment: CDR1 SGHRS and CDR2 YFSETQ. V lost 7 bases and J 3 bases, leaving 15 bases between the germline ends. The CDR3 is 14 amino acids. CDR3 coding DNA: TGCGCCAGCCGAAGTGGTGCGGGGACAGATACGCAGTATTTT. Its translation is CASRSGAGTDTQYF.

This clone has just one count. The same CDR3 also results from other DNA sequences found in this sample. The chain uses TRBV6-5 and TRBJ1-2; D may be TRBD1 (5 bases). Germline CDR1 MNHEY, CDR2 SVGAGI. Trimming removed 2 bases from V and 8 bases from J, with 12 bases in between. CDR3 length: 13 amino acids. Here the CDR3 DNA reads TGTGCCAGCAGTTACGGGGCAGGGTTGGGCTACACCTTC. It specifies CASSYGAGLGYTF.

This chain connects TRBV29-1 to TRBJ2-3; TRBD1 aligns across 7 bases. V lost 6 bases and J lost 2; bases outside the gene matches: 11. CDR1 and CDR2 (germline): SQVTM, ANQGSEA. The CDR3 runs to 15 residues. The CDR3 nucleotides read TGCAGCGTAGTTTACGCAGGGGGTGTCACAGATACGCAGTATTTT. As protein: CSVVYAGGVTDTQYF.

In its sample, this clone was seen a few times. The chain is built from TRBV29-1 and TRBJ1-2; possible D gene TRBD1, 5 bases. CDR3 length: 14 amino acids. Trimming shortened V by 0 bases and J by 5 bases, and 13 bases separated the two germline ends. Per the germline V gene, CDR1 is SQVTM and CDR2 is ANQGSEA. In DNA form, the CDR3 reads TGCAGCGTTGAAGACCTCGGCAGGGAATATGGCTACACCTTC. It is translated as CSVEDLGREYGYTF.

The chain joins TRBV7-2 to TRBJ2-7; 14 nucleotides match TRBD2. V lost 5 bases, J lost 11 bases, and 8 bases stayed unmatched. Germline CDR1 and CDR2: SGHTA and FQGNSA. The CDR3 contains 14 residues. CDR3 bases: TGTGCCAGCAGCGTCGGACTAGCGGGGGGACGGGAGTACTTC. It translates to CASSVGLAGGREYF.

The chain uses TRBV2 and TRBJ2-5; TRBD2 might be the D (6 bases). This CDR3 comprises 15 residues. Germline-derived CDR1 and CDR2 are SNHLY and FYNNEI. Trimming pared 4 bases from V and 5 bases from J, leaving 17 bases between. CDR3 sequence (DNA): TGTGCCAGCAGTGTCTTGGGGACTGCAAGTGAGACCCAGTACTTC. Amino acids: CASSVLGTASETQYF.

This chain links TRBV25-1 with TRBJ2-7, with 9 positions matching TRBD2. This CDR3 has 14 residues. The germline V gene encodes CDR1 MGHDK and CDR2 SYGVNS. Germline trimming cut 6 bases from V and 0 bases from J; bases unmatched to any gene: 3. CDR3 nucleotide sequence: TGTGCCAGCAGACTTAGCGGGGGCTCCTACGAGCAGTACTTC. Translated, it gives CASRLSGGSYEQYF.

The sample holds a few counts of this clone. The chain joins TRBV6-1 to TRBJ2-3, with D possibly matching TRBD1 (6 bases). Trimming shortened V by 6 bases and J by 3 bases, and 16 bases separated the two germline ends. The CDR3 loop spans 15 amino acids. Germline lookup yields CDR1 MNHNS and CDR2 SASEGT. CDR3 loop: CASRKRQETTDTQYF. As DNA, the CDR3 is TGTGCCAGCAGAAAAAGACAGGAGACTACAGATACGCAGTATTTT.

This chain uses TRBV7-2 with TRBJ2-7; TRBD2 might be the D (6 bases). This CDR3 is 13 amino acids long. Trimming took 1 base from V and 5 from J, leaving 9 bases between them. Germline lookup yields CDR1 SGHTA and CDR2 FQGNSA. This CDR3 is CASSLVGLDEQYF. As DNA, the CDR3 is TGTGCCAGCAGCTTAGTGGGACTTGACGAGCAGTACTTC.

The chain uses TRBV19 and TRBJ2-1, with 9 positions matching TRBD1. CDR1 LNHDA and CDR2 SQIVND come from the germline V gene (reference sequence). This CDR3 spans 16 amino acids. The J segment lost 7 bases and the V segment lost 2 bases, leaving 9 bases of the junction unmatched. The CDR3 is CASSIKGQGSSNEQFF. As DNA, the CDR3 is TGTGCCAGTAGTATAAAGGGACAGGGAAGTTCAAATGAGCAGTTCTTC.

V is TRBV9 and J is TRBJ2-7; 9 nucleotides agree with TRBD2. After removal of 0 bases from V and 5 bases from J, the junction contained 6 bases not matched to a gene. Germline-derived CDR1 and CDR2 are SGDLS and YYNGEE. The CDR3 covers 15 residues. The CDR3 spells CASSVGGGAIDEQYF. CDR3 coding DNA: TGTGCCAGCAGCGTAGGCGGGGGGGCAATCGACGAGCAGTACTTC. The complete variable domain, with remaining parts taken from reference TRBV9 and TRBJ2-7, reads DSGVTQTPKHLITATGQRVTLRCSPRSGDLSVYWYQQSLDQGLQFLIQYYNGEERAKGNILERFSAQQFPDLHSELNLSSLELGDSALYFCASSVGGGAIDEQYFGPGTRLTVT.

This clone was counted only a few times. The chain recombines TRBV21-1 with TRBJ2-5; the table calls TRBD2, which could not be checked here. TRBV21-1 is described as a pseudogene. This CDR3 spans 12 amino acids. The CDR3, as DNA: TGTGCCAGCAGCAAAGGAGGGGAGACCCAGTACTTC. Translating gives CASSKGGETQYF.

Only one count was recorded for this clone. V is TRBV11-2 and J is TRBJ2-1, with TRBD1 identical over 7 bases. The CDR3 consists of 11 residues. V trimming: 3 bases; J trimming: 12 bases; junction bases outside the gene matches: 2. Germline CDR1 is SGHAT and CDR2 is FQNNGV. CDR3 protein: CASSLKGAQFF. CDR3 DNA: TGTGCCAGCAGCTTGAAGGGGGCGCAGTTCTTC.

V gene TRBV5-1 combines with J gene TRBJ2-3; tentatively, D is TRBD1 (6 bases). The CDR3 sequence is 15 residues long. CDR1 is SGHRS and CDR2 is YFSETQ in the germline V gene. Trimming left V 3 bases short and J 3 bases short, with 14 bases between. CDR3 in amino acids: CASSSNGQTTDTQYF. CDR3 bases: TGCGCCAGCAGCTCAAATGGACAGACGACAGATACGCAGTATTTT.

CDR3 residues: CASSLQAGNNEQFF. CDR3 coding DNA: TGCGCCAGCAGCTTGCAGGCAGGGAACAATGAGCAGTTCTTC. The rearrangement uses TRBV5-1 and TRBJ2-1; D possibly corresponds to TRBD1 (5 bases). This CDR3 spans 14 amino acids. Germline values: CDR1 SGHRS, CDR2 YFSETQ. V was trimmed by 1 base and J by 5 bases, leaving 10 bases between them.

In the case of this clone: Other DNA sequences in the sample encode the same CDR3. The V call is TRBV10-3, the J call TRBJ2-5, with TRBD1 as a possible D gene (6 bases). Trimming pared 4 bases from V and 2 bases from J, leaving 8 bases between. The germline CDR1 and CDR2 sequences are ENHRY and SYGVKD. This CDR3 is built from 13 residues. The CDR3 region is CAISGTEQETQYF. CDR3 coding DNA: TGTGCCATCAGTGGGACAGAGCAAGAGACCCAGTACTTC.

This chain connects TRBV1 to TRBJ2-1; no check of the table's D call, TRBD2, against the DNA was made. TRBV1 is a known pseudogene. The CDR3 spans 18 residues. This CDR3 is CTSSPLHIAGLSYNEQFF. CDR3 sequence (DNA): TGCACCAGCAGCCCCCTTCATATAGCGGGGCTCTCATACAATGAGCAGTTCTTC.

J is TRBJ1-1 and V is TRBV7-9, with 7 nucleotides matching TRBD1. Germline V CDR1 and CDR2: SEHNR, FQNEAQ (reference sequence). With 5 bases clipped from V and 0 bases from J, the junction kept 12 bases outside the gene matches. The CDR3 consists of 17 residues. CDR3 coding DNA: TGTGCCAGCAGCCCACCGTCGTCCGGACAGGTGAACACTGAAGCTTTCTTT. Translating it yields CASSPPSSGQVNTEAFF.

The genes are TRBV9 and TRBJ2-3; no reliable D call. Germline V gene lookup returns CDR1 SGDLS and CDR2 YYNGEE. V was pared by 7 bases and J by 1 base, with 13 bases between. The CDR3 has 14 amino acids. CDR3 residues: CASSFALGTDTQYF. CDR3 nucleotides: TGTGCCAGCTCGTTCGCCCTAGGCACAGATACGCAGTATTTT.

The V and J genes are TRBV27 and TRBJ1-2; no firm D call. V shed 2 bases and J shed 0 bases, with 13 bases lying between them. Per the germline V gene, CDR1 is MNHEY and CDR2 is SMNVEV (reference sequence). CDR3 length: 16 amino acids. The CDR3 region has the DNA TGTGCCAGCAGTTTAGGGGTGCACGGGGCTAACTATGGCTACACCTTC. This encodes CASSLGVHGANYGYTF.

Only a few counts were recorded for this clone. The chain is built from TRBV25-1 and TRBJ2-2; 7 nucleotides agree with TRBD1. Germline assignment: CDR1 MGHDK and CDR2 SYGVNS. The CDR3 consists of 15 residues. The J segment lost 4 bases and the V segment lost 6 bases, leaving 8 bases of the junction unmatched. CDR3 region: CASRDLTGSTGELFF. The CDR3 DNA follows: TGTGCCAGCAGGGATCTGACAGGGAGCACCGGGGAGCTGTTTTTT.

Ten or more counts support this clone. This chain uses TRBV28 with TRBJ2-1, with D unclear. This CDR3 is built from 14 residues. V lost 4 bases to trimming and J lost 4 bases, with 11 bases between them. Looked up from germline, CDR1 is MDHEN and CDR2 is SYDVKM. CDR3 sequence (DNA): TGTGCCAGCAGTTCCCCACCGGGTTACAATGAGCAGTTCTTC. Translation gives CASSSPPGYNEQFF.

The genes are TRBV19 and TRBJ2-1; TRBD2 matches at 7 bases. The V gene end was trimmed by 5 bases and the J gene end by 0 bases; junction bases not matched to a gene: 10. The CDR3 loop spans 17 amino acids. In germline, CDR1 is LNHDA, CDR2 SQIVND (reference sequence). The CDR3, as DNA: TGTGCCAGTAGTCCCGTGACTAGCCCCAGCTCCTACAATGAGCAGTTCTTC. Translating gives CASSPVTSPSSYNEQFF.

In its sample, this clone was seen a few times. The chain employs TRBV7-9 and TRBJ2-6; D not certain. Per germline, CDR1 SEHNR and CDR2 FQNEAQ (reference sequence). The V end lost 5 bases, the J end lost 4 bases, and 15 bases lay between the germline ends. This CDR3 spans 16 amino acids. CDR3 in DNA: TGTGCCAGCAGCCTGGCCGGAGTTCTCGGGGCCAACGTCCTGACTTTC. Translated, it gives CASSLAGVLGANVLTF.

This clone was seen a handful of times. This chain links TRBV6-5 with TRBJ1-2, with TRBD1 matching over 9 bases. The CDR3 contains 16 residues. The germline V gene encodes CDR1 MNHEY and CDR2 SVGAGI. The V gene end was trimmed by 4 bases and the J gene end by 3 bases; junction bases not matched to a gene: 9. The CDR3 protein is CASSSLGTGNDYGYTF. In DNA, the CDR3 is TGTGCCAGCAGTTCCCTGGGGACAGGGAATGACTATGGCTACACCTTC.

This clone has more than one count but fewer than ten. The DNA for the CDR3 is TGTGCCAGCAGTTACTCCAGGGGGGTAGCCTACGAGCAGTACTTC. It is translated as CASSYSRGVAYEQYF. The V gene is TRBV6-5, the J gene TRBJ2-7, with a weak D call TRBD1 (7 bases). Germline CDR1 is MNHEY and CDR2 is SVGAGI. The CDR3 contains 15 residues. Trimming took 0 bases from V and 2 from J, leaving 11 bases between them.